This TCR beta chain was documented in a study of T cells in pancreatic ductal adenocarcinoma. Study-level results: Blood clonality (about 0.07) did not differ significantly from tumor (about 0.12).

A remark on this clone: Its target is unknown.

Germline values: CDR1 ENHRY, CDR2 SYGVKD. This CDR3 spans 17 amino acids. With V trimmed by 4 bases and J by 0 bases, 6 bases remained unmatched. Clones were read by immunoSEQ multiplex PCR, and TCRdb kept only the in-frame ones, dropping some. The sample has about 16,000 clones; roughly 89% are singletons. Surgery without prior neoadjuvant therapy was the treatment of the selected pancreatic ductal adenocarcinoma patients. The material sequenced was PBMCs. This TCR was recovered from a human donor with pancreatic ductal adenocarcinoma. V is TRBV10-3 and J is TRBJ2-2; 9 nucleotides line up with TRBD2. DNA of the CDR3: TGTGCCATCAGTGGGGGACTAGCCGGAGCGAACACCGGGGAGCTGTTTTTT. It specifies CAISGGLAGANTGELFF.